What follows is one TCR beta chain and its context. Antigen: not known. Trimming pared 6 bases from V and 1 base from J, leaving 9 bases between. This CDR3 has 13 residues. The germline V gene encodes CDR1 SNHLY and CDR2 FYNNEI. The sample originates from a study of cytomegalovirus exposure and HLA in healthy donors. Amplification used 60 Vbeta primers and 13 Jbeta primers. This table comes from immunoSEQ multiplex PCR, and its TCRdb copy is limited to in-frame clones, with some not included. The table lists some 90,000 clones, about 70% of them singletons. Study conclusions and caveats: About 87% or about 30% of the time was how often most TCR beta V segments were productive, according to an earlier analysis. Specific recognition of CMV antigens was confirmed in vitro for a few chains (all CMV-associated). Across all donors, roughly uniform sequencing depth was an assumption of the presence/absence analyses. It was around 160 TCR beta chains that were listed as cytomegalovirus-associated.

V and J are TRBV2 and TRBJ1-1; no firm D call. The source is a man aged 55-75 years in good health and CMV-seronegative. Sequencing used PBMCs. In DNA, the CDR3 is TGTGCCAGCAGGCCTAGTAGGAACACTGAAGCTTTCTTT. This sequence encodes CASRPSRNTEAFF.